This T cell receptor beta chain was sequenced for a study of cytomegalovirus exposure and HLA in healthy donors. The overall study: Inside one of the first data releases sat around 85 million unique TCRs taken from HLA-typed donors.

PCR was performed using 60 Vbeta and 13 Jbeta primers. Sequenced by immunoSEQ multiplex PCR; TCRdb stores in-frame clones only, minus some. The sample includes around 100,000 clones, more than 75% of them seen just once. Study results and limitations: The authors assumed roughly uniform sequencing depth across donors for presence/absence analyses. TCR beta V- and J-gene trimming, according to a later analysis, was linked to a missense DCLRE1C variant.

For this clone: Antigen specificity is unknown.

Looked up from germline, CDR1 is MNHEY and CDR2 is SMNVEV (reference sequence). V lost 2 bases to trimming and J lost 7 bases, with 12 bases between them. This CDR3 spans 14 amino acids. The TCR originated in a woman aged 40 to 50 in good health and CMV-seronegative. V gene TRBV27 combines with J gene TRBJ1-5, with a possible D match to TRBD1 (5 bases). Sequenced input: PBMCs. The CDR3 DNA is TGTGCCAGCAGTTTAGGGCAGGGTGAACAGCCCCAGCATTTT. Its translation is CASSLGQGEQPQHF.